These T cell receptor beta chains were read from a single sample in a study of blood T cell repertoires in COVID-19. TCRdb's table, derived via immunoSEQ multiplex PCR, lists solely in-frame clones and lacks some. Of about 260,000 clones in the sample, about 91% are singletons; the top ten hold 0.95% to 1.5%. The sequencing input was PBMCs or T cells enriched from blood (not recorded which). The receptors come from a woman aged 40 to 50 with acute COVID-19. Both conserved end residues are part of each CDR3. D genes are given only for firm matches. Size is stated for part of the rows, as once, few or many counts, or as a class when the clone is expanded.

v_gene	abundance	j_gene	d_gene	CDR3nt	CDR3aa
TRBV21-1	few	TRBJ1-6	NA	TGTGCCAGCCCCACCAAACAGGGACCGACCTCACCCCTCCACTTT	CASPTKQGPTSPLHF
TRBV28	NA	TRBJ2-1	TRBD2	TGTGCCAGCGGGACTAGCGGGACGGGGCTTTCCTACAATGAGCAGTTCTTC	CASGTSGTGLSYNEQFF
TRBV24-1	NA	TRBJ1-1	NA	TGTGCCACCAGTGATCATACTCGGGCGGGAGGGGCTTTCTTT	CATSDHTRAGGAFF
TRBV4-2	NA	TRBJ1-1	NA	TGTGCCAGCAGCCAAGGGGCAGACACTGAAGCTTTCTTT	CASSQGADTEAFF
TRBV9	NA	TRBJ1-2	TRBD1	TGTGCCAGCAGCGTAGGGGCAGGGGGTAGCTATGGCTACACCTTC	CASSVGAGGSYGYTF
TRBV12-5	NA	TRBJ1-1	NA	TGTGCTAGTGGTTCAACAGGGTGGGTCGGTACTGAAGCTTTCTTT	CASGSTGWVGTEAFF
TRBV30	NA	TRBJ1-5	NA	TGTGCCTGGAGTATGACAGAAGATCAGCCCCAGCATTTT	CAWSMTEDQPQHF
TRBV19	NA	TRBJ2-2	NA	TGTGCCAGTAGTATAGGAGGGGGGGGTCGGAAGAACACCGGGGAGCTGTTTTTT	CASSIGGGGRKNTGELFF
TRBV7-8	NA	TRBJ1-3	NA	TGTGCCAGCAGCTGGGGGGATCAAGAACCTTTCTCTGGAAACACCATATATTTT	CASSWGDQEPFSGNTIYF
TRBV7-2	NA	TRBJ2-2	TRBD2	TGTGCCAGCAGCTTAGACCCGGGGGTAGCGGGGCTGTTTTTT	CASSLDPGVAGLFF
TRBV28	NA	TRBJ1-2	TRBD1	TGTGCCAGCAGTTCTACGGACAGGGAGCTTCATTATGGCTACACCTTC	CASSSTDRELHYGYTF
TRBV5-1	NA	TRBJ1-1	NA	TGCGCCAGCGGTGGTGGGAACACAGGGTTGAACACTGAAGCTTTCTTT	CASGGGNTGLNTEAFF